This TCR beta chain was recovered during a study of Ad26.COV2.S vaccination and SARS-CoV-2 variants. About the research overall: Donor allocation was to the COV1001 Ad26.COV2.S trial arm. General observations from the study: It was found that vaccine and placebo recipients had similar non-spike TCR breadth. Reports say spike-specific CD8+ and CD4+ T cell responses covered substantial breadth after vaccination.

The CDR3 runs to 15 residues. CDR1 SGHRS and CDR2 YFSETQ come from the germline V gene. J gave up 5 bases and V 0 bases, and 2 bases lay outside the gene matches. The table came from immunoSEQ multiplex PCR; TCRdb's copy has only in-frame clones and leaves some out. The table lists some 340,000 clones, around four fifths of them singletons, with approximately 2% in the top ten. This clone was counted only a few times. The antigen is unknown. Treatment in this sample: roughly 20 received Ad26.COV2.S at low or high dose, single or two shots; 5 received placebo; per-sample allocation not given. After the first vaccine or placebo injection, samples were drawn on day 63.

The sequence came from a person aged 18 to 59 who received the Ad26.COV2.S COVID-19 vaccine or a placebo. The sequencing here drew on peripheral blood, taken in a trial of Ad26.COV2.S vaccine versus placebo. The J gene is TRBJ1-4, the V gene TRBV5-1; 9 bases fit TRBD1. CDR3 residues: CASSLGQGDNEKLFF. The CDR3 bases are TGCGCCAGCAGCTTGGGACAGGGGGACAATGAAAAACTGTTTTTT. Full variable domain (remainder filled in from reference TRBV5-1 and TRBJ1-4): KAGVTQTPRYLIKTRGQQVTLSCSPISGHRSVSWYQQTPGQGLQFLFEYFSETQRNKGNFPGRFSGRQFSNSRSEMNVSTLELGDSALYLCASSLGQGDNEKLFFGSGTQLSVL.